This entry concerns a single T cell receptor beta chain. Additional DNA sequences in this sample encode the identical CDR3. The germline V and J ends were trimmed by 5 bases and 2 bases, with 3 bases remaining between them. The CDR3 covers 11 residues. Germline V lookup: CDR1 MDHEN, CDR2 SYDVKM. This entry comes from a study of blood T cell repertoires in COVID-19. The wider study: The cDNA or gDNA used as material had been derived from T cells, B-cell-depleted T cells, or PBMCs.

Original handling: Nucleated cell counts were estimated from reference gene primer amplification. The table came from immunoSEQ multiplex PCR; TCRdb's copy has only in-frame clones and leaves some out. V and J calls and clone size follow that table, whereas D and trimming were derived from the DNA. The sample has approximately 190,000 clones, 75% to 95% seen once; the top ten hold 0.45% to 0.65%. Specimen: peripheral blood. The rearrangement uses TRBV28 and TRBJ1-2; D gene ambiguous. The source of this sequence is a man aged 45-60 years with acute or convalescent COVID-19. The CDR3 DNA follows: TGTGCCAGCAGTCTAAACTATGGCTACACCTTC. This encodes CASSLNYGYTF.